This TCR beta chain was sequenced for a study of CD8+ T cells in alopecia areata (dated by TCRdb to 2016 to 2019). The study in broad terms: The treated patients took part in an open-label pilot trial in which moderate-to-severe alopecia areata was treated with oral tofacitinib at 5 to 10 mg twice daily. Patients stayed on tofacitinib for 6 to 18 months and then had 6 months of follow-up off drug so that delayed response and recurrence could be assessed. In both human patients and the C3H/HeJ mouse model, the study applied high-throughput TCRbeta sequencing to look at T cell clonal expansion in alopecia areata. Human TCRbeta sequencing covered scalp tissue and sorted CD4+ and CD8+ peripheral blood T cells from patchy and totalis/universalis alopecia areata patients and healthy controls. Biopsies were taken from tofacitinib-treated patients at baseline and at 4 and 24 weeks of treatment, and a later scalp biopsy was taken in several of the tofacitinib-treated patients. Clonality in the scalp was compared among normal scalp (n=4), patchy alopecia areata scalp (n=8), and alopecia totalis/universalis scalp (n=8). RNA was obtained with the PAXgene miRNA kit for fixed scalp, the miRNeasy kit for PBMCs, and the RNeasy kit for mouse skin. Amplification of TCRbeta CDR3 regions was done by immunoSEQ multiplex PCR using 35 Vbeta forward primers and 13 Jbeta reverse primers.

Library creation used the immunoSEQ multiplex PCR assay. For TCR sequencing, RNA was extracted from every sample and reverse transcribed into cDNA to serve as template. First-strand cDNA was synthesized using SuperScript III with a 2:1 mix of oligo-dT and random hexamers. A synthetic immune receptor repertoire was used to assess amplification bias, and residual bias was removed computationally. As for how the authors treated the data: Raw reads were preprocessed to remove errors, and CDR3 was defined according to IMGT conventions as the region from the conserved cysteine to phenylalanine. Clonality was calculated as 1 minus Shannon entropy normalized by log2 of the number of productive unique TCRs. Whether each scalp clone was CD4 or CD8 was inferred by checking scalp TCRbeta sequences against the CD4 and CD8 repertoires from sorted blood. In TCRdb, the immuneACCESS table is reduced to in-frame sequences with V and J assigned. These tables do not hold every clone; where another copy was compared, an unresolved V gene accounts for under half, and the others remain unexplained. The V and J calls and clone size come from that table; D and trimming were worked out from the DNA. For this sample there are roughly 140,000 clones; 51% appear just once. The ten largest clones add up to 0.85% to 1% of the sample.

Here is what the overall study found, with its caveats: Higher clonality and more expanded CD8+ clones were observed in lesional scalp than in normal scalp, particularly in alopecia totalis/universalis, a finding suggestive of antigenic drive. Shared TCR sequences between patients were less evident than in mice, which may be partly attributable to HLA diversity in the patient population. Unlike mouse skin, which is dominated by gammadelta T cells, normal human skin has resident alphabeta T cells that are also sequenced, and this complicates analysis of the scalp TCR repertoire.

Remarks on this clone: Its antigen is still unknown. Base qualities were left out, and no much larger clone turns up one base away.

The meaning of the sample's time point label: baseline before oral tofacitinib. From alopecia areata patients, peripheral blood was collected along with lesional scalp punch biopsies. After PBMCs were isolated by density centrifugation and stained for CD3, CD4 and CD8, a FACSAria was used to sort CD4+ and CD8+ T cells. The CDR1 and CDR2 encoded by the germline V gene (reference sequence) are SEHNR and FQNEAQ. The CDR3 has 14 amino acids, counting the end cysteine and phenylalanine. Kept here is only the CDR3 DNA, which spans 42 bases and is read in frame from base 1. V loses 3 bases of germline sequence and J loses 6 bases, and the interval between the two ends is 14 bases.

The chain joins TRBV7-9 to TRBJ1-2, with the D gene too uncertain to name. The material was CD4+ T cells sorted from blood, obtained at week 0. The clonotype originates from a human donor with alopecia areata. Read as DNA, the sequence is TGTGCCAGCAGCTTGCCCGTGGGGAGGAATGGCTACACCTTC. Its protein product is CASSLPVGRNGYTF.